A selection of T cell receptor beta chains follows, all from one sample in a study of blood T cell repertoires in COVID-19. Here immunoSEQ multiplex PCR was the method, and the copy in TCRdb shows in-frame clones only, minus some. The data show around 57,000 clones, 82% seen once. The sequenced sample was peripheral blood. These receptors were taken from a woman aged 55-69 years with acute or convalescent COVID-19. The CDR3 runs from the conserved cysteine through the conserved F or W. Fields, in order: CDR3 length, J gene, V gene, D gene, clone size, CDR3 DNA, CDR3 protein. D genes are given only for firm matches. Only part of the rows carry a size: once, few, many, or a class if the clone is expanded.

cdr3_length: 15; j_call: TRBJ1-5; v_call: TRBV19; d_call: TRBD1; clone_size: NA; cdr3_nt: TGTGCCAGTAGCAACTTCCGACAGGGAGATCAGCCCCAGCATTTT; cdr3_aa: CASSNFRQGDQPQHF
cdr3_length: 17; j_call: TRBJ2-1; v_call: TRBV7-2; d_call: NA; clone_size: NA; cdr3_nt: TGTGCCAGCAGCCCTCGCTCTAGCAGTATCTCCTACAATGAGCAGTTCTTC; cdr3_aa: CASSPRSSSISYNEQFF
cdr3_length: 13; j_call: TRBJ2-7; v_call: TRBV29-1; d_call: NA; clone_size: NA; cdr3_nt: TGCAGCGTTGGGGCAGGGAGGGGGTACGAGCAGTACTTC; cdr3_aa: CSVGAGRGYEQYF
cdr3_length: 11; j_call: TRBJ2-3; v_call: TRBV6-6; d_call: NA; clone_size: NA; cdr3_nt: TGTGCCACGCTCGGGGGAGATACGCAGTATTTT; cdr3_aa: CATLGGDTQYF
cdr3_length: 14; j_call: TRBJ1-3; v_call: TRBV30; d_call: TRBD1; clone_size: NA; cdr3_nt: TGTGCCGGACTAACAGGGGTACTCGGAAACACCATATATTTT; cdr3_aa: CAGLTGVLGNTIYF
cdr3_length: 13; j_call: TRBJ2-7; v_call: TRBV7-9; d_call: TRBD1; clone_size: NA; cdr3_nt: TGTGCCAGCACTCCGGGACAGAGCTACGAGCAGTACTTC; cdr3_aa: CASTPGQSYEQYF
cdr3_length: 16; j_call: TRBJ2-7; v_call: TRBV30; d_call: TRBD2; clone_size: NA; cdr3_nt: TGTGCCTGGAGCGGGCTAGCGGGGACCCCTTCGGGGGAGCAGTACTTC; cdr3_aa: CAWSGLAGTPSGEQYF
cdr3_length: 17; j_call: TRBJ1-6; v_call: TRBV5-4; d_call: TRBD1; clone_size: NA; cdr3_nt: TGTGCCAGCAGCCCCGGGACAGCCACAGCTTATAATTCACCCCTCCACTTT; cdr3_aa: CASSPGTATAYNSPLHF
cdr3_length: 13; j_call: TRBJ2-7; v_call: TRBV5-6; d_call: TRBD1; clone_size: NA; cdr3_nt: TGTGCCAGCAGCCGGACAGGGGTGCGCGAGCAGTACTTC; cdr3_aa: CASSRTGVREQYF
cdr3_length: 15; j_call: TRBJ1-6; v_call: TRBV7-3; d_call: NA; clone_size: NA; cdr3_nt: TGTGCCAGCCTCCCTATGGGGGCGTATAATTCACCCCTCCACTTT; cdr3_aa: CASLPMGAYNSPLHF
cdr3_length: 13; j_call: TRBJ1-2; v_call: TRBV27; d_call: NA; clone_size: NA; cdr3_nt: TGTGCCAGTAGGGGGTCCGCTAACTATGGCTACACCTTC; cdr3_aa: CASRGSANYGYTF
cdr3_length: 14; j_call: TRBJ1-1; v_call: TRBV3-1/TRBV3-2; d_call: NA; clone_size: NA; cdr3_nt: TGTGCCAGCAGCCCCGACAGTCCTTTCACTGAAGCTTTCTTT; cdr3_aa: CASSPDSPFTEAFF
cdr3_length: 14; j_call: TRBJ2-4; v_call: TRBV19; d_call: TRBD1; clone_size: once; cdr3_nt: TGTGCCAGTAGTATAGGGGACAGGGCAGGCATTCAGTACTTC; cdr3_aa: CASSIGDRAGIQYF
cdr3_length: 15; j_call: TRBJ2-7; v_call: TRBV6-2/TRBV6-3; d_call: NA; clone_size: NA; cdr3_nt: TGTGCCAGCAGTTCTCTACTAGCAGACTTCTACGAGCAGTACTTC; cdr3_aa: CASSSLLADFYEQYF